This TCR beta chain stems from a study of blood T cells in healthy people across ages. Study findings and constraints: The study found TCR beta diversity correlated strongly with naive T cell percentage. In older individuals, TCR beta diversity per million T cells was lower, falling roughly linearly with age.

Germline V CDR1 and CDR2: MNHEY, SVGEGT. V was cut by 0 bases and J by 4 bases, with 6 bases left in between. The CDR3 has 13 residues. A J-beta primer mix and a sample-barcoded 5' primer were used in a second PCR of roughly 6 to 11 cycles. In TCRdb, the 5' RACE reads were re-called with MiXCR into one record per CDR3 protein. Altogether fewer than 1 million distinct CDR3 sequences are present, around 43% being singletons, with the ten largest covering about a fifth. This clonotype showed up many times. Its antigen remains unidentified. The TCR sequence derives from a man in his 60s in good health. The specimen sequenced was blood. The chain couples TRBV6-2 or TRBV6-3 to TRBJ1-1; D unclear. The CDR3, as DNA: TGTGCCAGCAGTTACTCAAGGGCCACTGAAGCTTTCTTT. Its protein product is CASSYSRATEAFF.